A single T cell receptor (beta chain) is shown here with its context. This sample is drawn from a study of blood T cell repertoires in COVID-19. Using immunoSEQ multiplex PCR, the repertoire was profiled, and TCRdb retains in-frame clones only, with some absent. The sample lists tens of thousands of clones, about 80% occurring once. CDR3 length: 14 residues. Germline lookup yields CDR1 SGDLS and CDR2 YYNGEE. V was pared by 0 bases and J by 6 bases, with 12 bases between. This clonotype originated in a human donor in a cohort sampled during active COVID-19. The chain employs TRBV9 and TRBJ1-1; D perhaps matches TRBD1 (5 bases). The sequenced sample was peripheral blood. The chain's CDR3 is CASSVATGDPEAFF. The CDR3 nucleotides are TGTGCCAGCAGCGTAGCTACGGGGGATCCTGAAGCTTTCTTT.